This T cell receptor (beta chain) is from a study of T cell changes during pregnancy in multiple sclerosis. CDR1 is MNHEY, CDR2 SMNVEV, per germline (reference sequence). V trimming: 5 bases; J trimming: 8 bases; junction bases outside the gene matches: 7. This CDR3 is built from 13 residues. Measured with immunoSEQ multiplex PCR; TCRdb has only the in-frame clones, and not every one. The data contain 65,000 to 85,000 clones, around 90% of them singletons. The chain has TRBV27 and TRBJ1-2; 8 nucleotides align to TRBD1. This receptor was identified in a female donor with multiple sclerosis, enrolled in a pregnancy study. Sequencing was performed on peripheral blood, taken after pregnancy. CDR3 sequence: CASSPQGAGGYTF. The CDR3 region has the DNA TGTGCCAGCAGTCCGCAGGGGGCGGGGGGCTACACCTTC.